A single sample is the source of the 7 T cell receptor beta chains below, sequenced in a study of blood T cell repertoires in COVID-19. TCRdb keeps only in-frame clones here, not all; method: immunoSEQ multiplex PCR. The sample includes 25,000 or so clones, roughly 88% seen only once; the top ten take less than 8.5%. Sample: peripheral blood. These receptors all come from a human donor in a cohort sampled during active COVID-19.

The rearrangement uses TRBV5-1 and TRBJ2-2; 8 bases align to TRBD2. The junction had 9 bases not matched to a gene; V was cut back by 7 bases and J by 1 base. Looked up from germline, CDR1 is SGHRS and CDR2 is YFSETQ. The CDR3 totals 16 residues. The CDR3 here is CASGGLEFGNTGELFF. The CDR3 DNA follows: TGCGCCAGCGGGGGACTAGAGTTCGGGAACACCGGGGAGCTGTTTTTT.

The rearrangement joins TRBV12-5 to TRBJ1-5; weak D call: TRBD1 (6 bases). The germline gives CDR1 LGHNT, CDR2 FRNRAP. V was clipped by 2 bases and J by 3 bases, with 11 bases between them. The length of the CDR3 is 15 residues. Here the CDR3 reads CASGLITGFNQPQHF. Here the CDR3 DNA reads TGTGCTAGTGGTTTGATCACAGGGTTCAATCAGCCCCAGCATTTT.

The chain recombines TRBV4-3 with TRBJ2-1, with 9 bases fitting TRBD2. Trimming cost V 4 bases and J 0 bases; bases outside gene matches: 10. CDR1 and CDR2 from the germline V gene are LGHNA and YSLEER. The CDR3 has 18 residues. The chain's CDR3 is CASSRNWAAGGSYNEQFF. The CDR3 DNA sequence: TGCGCCAGCAGCCGAAATTGGGCAGCGGGAGGCTCCTACAATGAGCAGTTCTTC.

The DNA of the CDR3 is TGTGCCAGCAGCGTAGCAGGCGATAGCGGGAGGCCCTATGGCAATGAGCAGTTCTTC. Translating it yields CASSVAGDSGRPYGNEQFF. This chain links TRBV9 with TRBJ2-1, with 10 bases fitting TRBD2. Germline V gene sequence: CDR1 SGDLS, CDR2 YYNGEE. V trimming: 0 bases; J trimming: 6 bases; junction bases outside the gene matches: 15. The CDR3 spans 19 residues. The whole variable domain, filled in from reference TRBV9 and TRBJ2-1, reads DSGVTQTPKHLITATGQRVTLRCSPRSGDLSVYWYQQSLDQGLQFLIQYYNGEERAKGNILERFSAQQFPDLHSELNLSSLELGDSALYFCASSVAGDSGRPYGNEQFFGPGTRLTVL.

In DNA, the CDR3 is TGTGCCAGCAGCTCGCAGTCCGGGGGTAATCAGCCCCAGCATTTT. It is translated as CASSSQSGGNQPQHF. The chain joins TRBV6-2 or TRBV6-3 to TRBJ1-5; D is perhaps TRBD1 (5 bases). The germline V and J ends were trimmed by 6 bases and 4 bases, with 16 bases remaining between them. Germline values: CDR1 MNHEY, CDR2 SVGEGT. The CDR3 runs 15 residues.

The chain employs TRBV6-1 and TRBJ1-5, with D perhaps TRBD1 (5 bases). V lost 3 bases and J 0 bases, leaving 15 bases between the germline ends. Looked up from germline, CDR1 is MNHNS and CDR2 is SASEGT. This CDR3 region has 17 residues. This CDR3 reads CASSDRGTAYSNQPQHF. In DNA form, the CDR3 reads TGTGCCAGCAGTGATCGCGGGACCGCATATAGCAATCAGCCCCAGCATTTT.

This clone turned up a few times. The chain employs TRBV27 and TRBJ2-7; D perhaps matches TRBD2 (5 bases). This CDR3 has 12 residues. V was trimmed by 7 bases and J by 4 bases, leaving 11 bases between them. From germline, CDR1 is MNHEY and CDR2 SMNVEV (reference sequence). The CDR3 spells CASTGRRYEQYF. DNA of the CDR3: TGTGCCAGCACTGGTAGGAGGTACGAGCAGTACTTC.